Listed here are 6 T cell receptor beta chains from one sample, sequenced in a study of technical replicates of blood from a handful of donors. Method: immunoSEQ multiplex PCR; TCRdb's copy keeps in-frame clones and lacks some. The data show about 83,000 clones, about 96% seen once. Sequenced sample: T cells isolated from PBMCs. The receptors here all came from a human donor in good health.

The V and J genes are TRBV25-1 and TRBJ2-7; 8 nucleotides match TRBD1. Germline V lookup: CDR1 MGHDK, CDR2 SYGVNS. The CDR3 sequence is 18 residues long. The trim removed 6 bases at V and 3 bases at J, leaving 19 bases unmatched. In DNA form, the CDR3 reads TGTGCCAGCAGAATTATCCCCAACCCCGGGACAGGTGACTACGAGCAGTACTTC. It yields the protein CASRIIPNPGTGDYEQYF.

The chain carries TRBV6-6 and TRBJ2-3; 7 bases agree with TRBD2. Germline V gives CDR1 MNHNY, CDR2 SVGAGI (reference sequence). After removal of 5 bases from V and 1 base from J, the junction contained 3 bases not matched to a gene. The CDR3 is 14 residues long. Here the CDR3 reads CASSHREGTDTQYF. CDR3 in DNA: TGTGCCAGCAGTCACCGGGAGGGCACAGATACGCAGTATTTT.

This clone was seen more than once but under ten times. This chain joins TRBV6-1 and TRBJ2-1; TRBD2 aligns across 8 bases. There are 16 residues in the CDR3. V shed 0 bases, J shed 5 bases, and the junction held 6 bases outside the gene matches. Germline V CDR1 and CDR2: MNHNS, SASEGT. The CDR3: CASSEAGLAVDNEQFF. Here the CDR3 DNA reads TGTGCCAGCAGTGAAGCCGGACTAGCTGTCGACAATGAGCAGTTCTTC.

CDR3 region: CASSPGLAFPLLDTQYF. CDR3 nucleotides: TGTGCCAGCAGCCCCGGACTAGCCTTTCCGTTATTAGATACGCAGTATTTT. This chain joins TRBV9 and TRBJ2-3; 8 bases map to TRBD2. The germline CDR1 and CDR2 sequences are SGDLS and YYNGEE. The V and J ends lost 4 bases and 5 bases, in that order; junction bases with no gene match: 15. The CDR3 is 17 residues long.

CDR3 amino acids: CASSLRGTGRYGYTF. The CDR3 region has the DNA TGTGCCAGCAGCTTGAGAGGGACAGGGCGGTATGGCTACACCTTC. The gene calls are TRBV5-4 and TRBJ1-2, with TRBD1 matching over 9 bases. CDR3 length equals 15 residues. Germline CDR1 reads SGHNT; CDR2 reads YYREEE (reference sequence). Unmatched junction bases numbered 6, after V lost 1 base and J lost 5 bases.

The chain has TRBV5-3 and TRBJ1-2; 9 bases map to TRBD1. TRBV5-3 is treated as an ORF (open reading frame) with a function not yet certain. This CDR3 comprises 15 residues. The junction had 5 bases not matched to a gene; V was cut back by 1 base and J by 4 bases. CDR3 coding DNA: TGTGCCAGAAGCTTGAAGGGGACAGGGCCCTATGGCTACACCTTC. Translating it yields CARSLKGTGPYGYTF.